What follows are 21 T cell receptor beta chains derived from one specimen sequenced in a study of Ad26.COV2.S vaccination and SARS-CoV-2 variants. The treatment denotes: about 20 received Ad26.COV2.S at low or high dose, single or two shots; about 5 received placebo; per-sample allocation not given. Sampling was done on day 63 after the first vaccine or placebo injection. TCRdb's copy holds only in-frame clones and misses some; the assay was immunoSEQ multiplex PCR. The sample includes around 300,000 clones, roughly 90% of them seen just once. Sequenced material: peripheral blood, taken in a trial of Ad26.COV2.S vaccine versus placebo. The receptors were gathered from a person aged 18-65 years who received the Ad26.COV2.S COVID-19 vaccine or a placebo.

This rearrangement joins TRBV6-2 or TRBV6-3 to TRBJ2-7; unclear D gene. V was trimmed by 4 bases and J by 2 bases, leaving 6 bases between them. Per the germline V gene, CDR1 is MNHEY and CDR2 is SVGEGT. There are 12 residues in the CDR3. CDR3 sequence reads: CASSSGAYEQYF. For the CDR3, the DNA is TGTGCCAGCAGTTCTGGGGCCTACGAGCAGTACTTC.

A single count supports this clone. This chain joins TRBV7-3 and TRBJ1-1; D remains ambiguous. Between the trimmed V and J ends, which lost 8 bases and 0 bases, there was a span of 10 bases. The CDR3 sequence is 13 residues long. The germline CDR1 and CDR2 sequences are SGHTA and FQGTGA. The CDR3 loop reads CASGPTVNTEAFF. CDR3 DNA: TGTGCCAGCGGTCCTACGGTGAACACTGAAGCTTTCTTT.

J is TRBJ1-2 and V is TRBV6-5; 7 bases match TRBD1. Per germline, CDR1 MNHEY and CDR2 SVGAGI. The CDR3 is 15 residues long. The trim removed 4 bases at V and 5 bases at J, leaving 10 bases unmatched. The CDR3 is CASSFPGTDFYGYTF. In nucleotides, the CDR3 is TGTGCCAGCAGTTTCCCCGGGACAGATTTTTATGGCTACACCTTC.

The chain joins TRBV5-1 to TRBJ2-2; 7 bases are a match to TRBD2. Per the germline V gene, CDR1 is SGHRS and CDR2 is YFSETQ. There are 15 residues in the CDR3. The J segment lost 6 bases and the V segment lost 2 bases, leaving 7 bases of the junction unmatched. CDR3 loop: CASSFAGTTSGELFF. The CDR3 DNA follows: TGCGCCAGCAGCTTCGCCGGGACTACATCCGGGGAGCTGTTTTTT.

V usage is TRBV7-2 and J usage is TRBJ1-1; TRBD1 is a possible D gene (5 bases). Trimming cost V 5 bases and J 3 bases, with 16 bases left between them. Germline lookup yields CDR1 SGHTA and CDR2 FQGNSA. The CDR3 contains 15 residues. CDR3 in amino acids: CASSPGPGRDTEAFF. DNA for the CDR3: TGTGCCAGCAGCCCAGGACCGGGGCGCGACACTGAAGCTTTCTTT. The full variable domain, rest sourced from reference TRBV7-2 and TRBJ1-1, is GAGVSQSPSNKVTEKGKDVELRCDPISGHTALYWYRQSLGQGLEFLIYFQGNSAPDKSGLPSDRFSAERTGGSVSTLTIQRTQQEDSAVYLCASSPGPGRDTEAFFGQGTRLTVV.

The genes are TRBV7-2 and TRBJ2-2; D unclear. Germline CDR1 reads SGHTA; CDR2 reads FQGNSA. The CDR3 totals 13 residues. The germline V and J ends were trimmed by 5 bases and 7 bases, with 11 bases remaining between them. CDR3 nucleotide sequence: TGTGCCAGCAGCCCGGCGGTATTCGGGGAGCTGTTTTTT. This sequence encodes CASSPAVFGELFF.

The DNA of the CDR3 is TGTGCCACCTACGATTCGGGGGGGCATGAGTACTTC. Protein product: CATYDSGGHEYF. The chain joins TRBV5-4 to TRBJ2-7; 8 bases map to TRBD2. There are 12 residues in the CDR3. J lost 11 bases, V lost 9 bases, and 13 bases had no gene match. Germline V gives CDR1 SGHNT, CDR2 YYREEE (reference sequence).

CDR3 amino acids: CASSGGAASGNTIYF. CDR3 in DNA: TGTGCCAGCAGCGGGGGGGCGGCCTCTGGAAACACCATATATTTT. The chain links TRBV9 to TRBJ1-3, with D perhaps matching TRBD1 (6 bases). Germline V gene sequence: CDR1 SGDLS, CDR2 YYNGEE. Trimming shortened V by 3 bases and J by 0 bases, and 10 bases separated the two germline ends. This CDR3 comprises 15 residues.

The chain combines TRBV19 with TRBJ2-7; D ambiguous. Trimming pared 7 bases from V and 1 base from J, leaving 14 bases between. This CDR3 spans 14 amino acids. Germline V gene lookup returns CDR1 LNHDA and CDR2 SQIVND (reference sequence). CDR3 sequence reads: CASTPTVRSYEQYF. In DNA, the CDR3 is TGTGCCAGTACCCCCACGGTCAGATCCTACGAGCAGTACTTC.

V usage is TRBV11-2 and J usage is TRBJ1-5, with D maybe TRBD1 (6 bases). The CDR3 runs 14 residues. Trimming pared 1 base from V and 6 bases from J, leaving 10 bases between. Germline CDR1 SGHAT, CDR2 FQNNGV. The CDR3 is CASSLAGAGQPQHF. In DNA, the CDR3 is TGTGCCAGCAGCTTAGCGGGGGCTGGTCAGCCCCAGCATTTT.

This rearrangement joins TRBV29-1 to TRBJ1-1; D may be TRBD1 (5 bases). With 3 bases removed from V and 1 base from J, the gap between germline ends came to 9 bases. In germline, CDR1 is SQVTM, CDR2 ANQGSEA. There are 13 residues in the CDR3. The chain's CDR3 is CSVDREWNTEAFF. DNA of the CDR3: TGCAGCGTTGACAGGGAATGGAACACTGAAGCTTTCTTT.

The chain employs TRBV2 and TRBJ2-7; TRBD1 aligns across 8 bases. The V gene's germline CDR1 is SNHLY and CDR2 FYNNEI. With V trimmed by 6 bases and J by 3 bases, 4 bases remained unmatched. This CDR3 region has 13 residues. The CDR3 reads CASRGTGGYEQYF. Written as DNA, the CDR3 is TGTGCCAGCAGGGGGACAGGCGGCTACGAGCAGTACTTC.

This clone was observed a few times. V is TRBV30 and J is TRBJ1-2; TRBD1 is a possible D gene (6 bases). This CDR3 is 14 amino acids long. CDR1 and CDR2 (germline): GTSNPN, SVGIG (reference sequence). Trimming shortened V by 3 bases and J by 8 bases, and 19 bases separated the two germline ends. Written as DNA, the CDR3 is TGTGCCTGGAGCAGAGGACAGACAGTTAGCGGCTACACCTTC. Protein: CAWSRGQTVSGYTF.

V gene TRBV2 combines with J gene TRBJ1-5; 10 nucleotides match TRBD1. V was clipped by 9 bases and J by 2 bases; unmatched bases: 13. The germline V gene encodes CDR1 SNHLY and CDR2 FYNNEI. The CDR3 has 17 residues. The CDR3 DNA is TGTGCCAGTAGGCCGGGACAGGGGCTTTTGGGCAATCAGCCCCAGCATTTT. Protein: CASRPGQGLLGNQPQHF. Full variable domain (outside the CDR3, taken from reference TRBV2 and TRBJ1-5): EPEVTQTPSHQVTQMGQEVILRCVPISNHLYFYWYRQILGQKVEFLVSFYNNEISEKSEIFDDQFSVERPDGSNFTLKIRSTKLEDSAMYFCASRPGQGLLGNQPQHFGDGTRLSIL.

The chain links TRBV4-1 to TRBJ2-1; possible D gene TRBD2, 7 bases. Germline lookup yields CDR1 MGHRA and CDR2 YSYEKL. CDR3 length equals 14 residues. CDR3 region: CANLGGATYNEQFF. The CDR3 DNA is TGCGCTAACCTGGGGGGGGCAACCTACAATGAGCAGTTCTTC.

CDR3 sequence (DNA): TGTGCCAGCAGCCGAAATACCCGTGAGAAAGGGAAAGAGACCCAGTACTTC. This gives the protein CASSRNTREKGKETQYF. The rearrangement uses TRBV7-3 and TRBJ2-5; D not resolved. Trimming stripped 5 bases from V and 3 bases from J, with 22 bases between. The CDR3 length is 17 residues. Germline V gives CDR1 SGHTA, CDR2 FQGTGA.

This clone was recorded many times. V usage is TRBV12-5 and J usage is TRBJ2-7; 9 bases align to TRBD1. Trimming at V came to 4 bases and at J to 2 bases, leaving 3 bases not matched to a gene. The CDR3 runs to 14 residues. Germline V gene data show CDR1 as LGHNT and CDR2 as FRNRAP. The CDR3 here is CASGSRTGAYEQYF. CDR3 coding DNA: TGTGCTAGTGGTTCGAGGACAGGGGCCTACGAGCAGTACTTC.

This clone showed up just a few times. The chain couples TRBV4-3 to TRBJ1-1; D remains unclear. V shed 2 bases and J shed 2 bases, with 3 bases lying between them. Per the germline V gene, CDR1 is LGHNA and CDR2 is YSLEER. The CDR3 covers 12 residues. CDR3 residues: CASSQSNTEAFF. CDR3 bases: TGCGCCAGCAGCCAATCTAACACTGAAGCTTTCTTT.

This rearrangement joins TRBV4-3 to TRBJ2-2; a weak D match, TRBD2 (7 bases). Germline CDR1 LGHNA, CDR2 YSLEER. This CDR3 is 14 amino acids long. V was cut by 1 base and J by 6 bases, with 9 bases left in between. In DNA form, the CDR3 reads TGCGCCAGCAGCCAAGGGGGGGGCTCCGGGGAGCTGTTTTTT. As protein: CASSQGGGSGELFF.

This clone has only one observation. The chain combines TRBV19 with TRBJ2-7; D may be TRBD1 or TRBD2 (5 bases each). The V and J ends lost 1 base and 0 bases respectively, with 13 bases between them. The CDR3 consists of 16 residues. Germline loops: CDR1 LNHDA, CDR2 SQIVND (reference sequence). The CDR3 spells CASSIGPGTGSYEQYF. Written as DNA, the CDR3 is TGTGCCAGTAGTATAGGTCCAGGGACGGGCTCCTACGAGCAGTACTTC.

The V and J genes are TRBV7-2 and TRBJ2-5, with unresolved D. The CDR3 is 14 residues long. In germline, CDR1 is SGHTA, CDR2 FQGNSA. Trimming removed 1 base at V and 1 base at J, with 7 bases between. CDR3 protein: CASSLGLRQETQYF. The CDR3 DNA reads as TGTGCCAGCAGCTTAGGGCTCCGCCAAGAGACCCAGTACTTC.